This paragraph reports one TCR beta chain. RNA transcripts yielded amplified TCR beta CDR3 regions. The primer set for the first-round RT-PCR of the TCR CDR3 was HTBI. Each CDR3 protein gets one entry after TCRdb re-called the multiplex PCR reads with MiXCR. The data show about 290,000 distinct CDR3 sequences, 13% seen once. This specimen belongs to a study of T cells in Graves' hyperthyroidism and ophthalmopathy. From germline, CDR1 is SGHVS and CDR2 FQNEAQ. CDR3 length: 19 amino acids. With V trimmed by 5 bases and J by 2 bases, 18 bases remained unmatched. The V gene is TRBV7-8, the J gene TRBJ2-1; 7 bases match TRBD2. Sequenced sample: blood. The clonotype originates from a woman aged 30 to 39 with Graves' hyperthyroidism that later progressed to Graves' ophthalmopathy. CDR3 in DNA: TGTGCCAGCAGCGAGACTAACGGGAGGAACCCTAAGACCTACAATGAGCAGTTCTTC. Translating it yields CASSETNGRNPKTYNEQFF.